This T cell receptor (beta chain) was captured by sequencing in a study of cytomegalovirus exposure and HLA in healthy donors. Study-level background: Of some 400 genotyped donors, more than 75% clustered with self-reported Caucasian donors.

Germline V CDR1 and CDR2: KGHSH, LQKENI. This CDR3 comprises 16 residues. The ends were cut back, 2 bases at V and 1 base at J, with 14 bases in the middle. PCR primers comprised 60 Vbeta and 13 Jbeta primers. Data came from immunoSEQ multiplex PCR; TCRdb stores just in-frame clones and leaves some out. Of over 200,000 clones detected, 70% to 80% appear once; the ten largest clones hold about 2.5%. This clone is a singleton in its sample. The antigen is undetermined. Whole-study results and caveats: The authors later linked a missense DCLRE1C variant to TCR beta V- and J-gene trimming.

This TCR derives from a woman aged 60-75 years in good health and CMV-seropositive. The rearrangement joins TRBV18 to TRBJ1-1; D uncertain. The specimen sequenced was PBMCs. CDR3 sequence reads: CASSPYTTFGNTEAFF. DNA of the CDR3: TGTGCCAGCTCACCATACACGACATTTGGGAACACTGAAGCTTTCTTT.